One sample yielded the 2 T cell receptor beta chains listed below, sequenced in a study of tumor-infiltrating lymphocytes in primary liver carcinoma. Constant-region priming of around 530 ng total RNA yielded TCR beta cDNA. Sequencing libraries for TCR beta derived from three nested multiplex PCR rounds that used slightly modified ARM-PCR. Forward primers for TRBV1-TRBV30 and a C-beta reverse primer served the first two PCR rounds, at roughly 10 cycles each. MiXCR, applied by TCRdb to the multiplex PCR reads, yields one record per CDR3 protein. The sample shows about 120,000 distinct CDR3 sequences, roughly 75% of them seen only once. From roughly 21-30 mg of unsorted bulk tissue, DNA and RNA were co-extracted together. The sample consisted of tumor-adjacent normal liver tissue. The receptors were gathered from a woman in her sixties or seventies with primary liver carcinoma and hepatitis B virus infection.

This clonotype showed up just a few times. A much larger clonotype is one base distant, so this may be a read error. This chain uses TRBV5-6 with TRBJ2-1; D call uncertain. The CDR3 is 14 amino acids. The V end lost 4 bases, the J end lost 4 bases, and 12 bases lay between the germline ends. Looked up from germline, CDR1 is SGHDT and CDR2 is YYEEEE. DNA of the CDR3: TGTGCCAGCAGCCCGGACCGGTGGTACAATGAGCAGTTCTTC. The encoded protein is CASSPDRWYNEQFF.

Comments on this clonotype: Its ends do not fully match the called genes, so a read error is possible. The chain carries TRBV29-1 and TRBJ2-7; the match to TRBD2 covers 9 bases. The CDR3 runs to 17 residues. The germline gives CDR1 SQVTM, CDR2 ANQGSEA. The CDR3 sequence is CNVEGGVAGVWSGEQYF. CDR3 DNA sequence: TGCAACGTTGAAGGCGGGGTAGCGGGAGTCTGGTCGGGGGAGCAGTACTTC.